Listed below are T cell receptor beta chains from one sample, sequenced in a study of cytomegalovirus exposure and HLA in healthy donors. Clones were sequenced by immunoSEQ multiplex PCR, and TCRdb holds only the in-frame ones, with some missing. The sample comprises about 150,000 clones, around four fifths of which are singletons, and about 2.6% rests with the top ten. The source material was PBMCs. Receptors originate from a boy aged 2-9 years in good health and CMV-seronegative. The conserved cysteine and the conserved F or W are not part of the CDR3 here. The order of the fields is V gene, J gene, CDR3 protein.

TRBV7-9	TRBJ2-7	ASSSAPGQVYEQY
TRBV7-2	TRBJ1-2	ASSSRTGHYGYT
TRBV18	TRBJ1-2	ASSPKQGQQHYGYT
TRBV5-1	TRBJ1-1	ASSPLTGLNTEAF
TRBV5-1	TRBJ2-5	ASSLAGTGVETQY
TRBV9	TRBJ2-2	ASSQQAYTGELF
TRBV4-3	TRBJ2-1	ASSHFGTTNEQF
TRBV7-9	TRBJ2-1	SSSFAAGTQQF
TRBV2	TRBJ1-2	ASSESGWAGYNGYT
TRBV7-9	TRBJ2-1	ASSPARGYRNEQF
TRBV6-5	TRBJ1-1	ASSLSQQGAEAF
TRBV27	TRBJ2-5	ASRDREEETQY
TRBV6-6	TRBJ1-6	ASSYGKGGNSPLH
TRBV21-1	TRBJ2-3	ASSHSPLSGTQY
TRBV7-2	TRBJ1-1	ASSLNSAPPTEAF
TRBV9	TRBJ2-2	ASSGQANTGELF
TRBV7-9	TRBJ1-2	ASSLRDRVYGYT
TRBV28	TRBJ2-7	ASSLFKGQGYEQY
TRBV15	TRBJ1-3	ATSSLGNTIY
TRBV10-3	TRBJ1-2	AIREEGRGVGGYT
TRBV5-1	TRBJ2-6	ASSLDGGPREGGWANVLT
TRBV5-6	TRBJ1-5	ASSQGRGNNQPQH
TRBV4-1	TRBJ2-7	ASSQSLAVKYEQY
TRBV2	TRBJ1-4	ASRGALLYRTNEKLF
TRBV11-2	TRBJ2-1	ASSLLEQGQF
TRBV2	TRBJ2-1	ASSRLAGGYNEQF
TRBV5-1	TRBJ2-2	ASSSGTGPGELF
TRBV7-3	TRBJ2-1	ASSLNRGENEQF
TRBV29-1	TRBJ2-7	SVVLSGAYEQY
TRBV9	TRBJ1-1	ASSVSTGSAEAF
TRBV6-1	TRBJ1-1	ASSTGTEAF
TRBV11-2	TRBJ2-7	ASSFTTGAATREQY
TRBV7-2	TRBJ1-5	ASSQSRQGHQPQH
TRBV27	TRBJ2-2	ASSLFEFSGELF
TRBV4-1	TRBJ1-2	ASSQDMFGYT
TRBV11-3	TRBJ2-3	ASSLDESADTQY
TRBV2	TRBJ2-7	ASSDWGGSYEQY
TRBV5-4	TRBJ2-7	ASSVAGARSYEQY
TRBV5-1	TRBJ1-2	ASSPEAANYGYT
TRBV5-1	TRBJ1-5	ASSAGDRYNQPQH
TRBV7-8	TRBJ2-6	ASSLGLGGAYGANVLT
TRBV14	TRBJ2-7	ASSHPTKTGTGGHEQY
TRBV4-1	TRBJ1-2	ASSHAASRIQGPLGYGYT
TRBV2	TRBJ1-3	ASSEDSSSGNTIY
TRBV9	TRBJ2-1	ASSLRGAAGGLGNEQF
TRBV25-1	TRBJ1-1	ASSFAGNTEAF